Listed here is a single T cell receptor beta chain. This sample is part of a study of shared clonotypes between healthy human individuals. Study at large: Participating donors consisted of two women and a few men aged 18 to 49.

Adult Caucasians living in Nashville, Tennessee made up all of the donors. Unsorted PBMC DNA underwent sequencing on ten immunoSEQ deep assay plates. Data came from immunoSEQ multiplex PCR; TCRdb stores just in-frame clones and leaves some out. Here the sample spans more than 450,000 clones, approximately 79% being singletons. Trimming left V 4 bases short and J 9 bases short, with 16 bases between. The germline gives CDR1 SGHTA, CDR2 FQGNSA. This CDR3 contains 14 residues. The sequence came from a woman between 40 and 50 years old in good health. Some clones in this sample may be carry-over from other donors' samples. The sequencing input was PBMCs. This chain uses TRBV7-2 with TRBJ2-1; the D is unclear. The CDR3 nucleotides are TGTGCCAGCAGCTCCCTAGGAACCGTAGGTGAGCAGTTCTTC. It is translated as CASSSLGTVGEQFF.